The 24 T cell receptor beta chains below all came from one sample that was sequenced in a study of T cell responses to AZD1222 COVID-19 vaccine. Generated by immunoSEQ multiplex PCR, the TCRdb table keeps only in-frame clones and is missing some. The sample holds some 130,000 clones, roughly 91% seen once. This specimen was peripheral blood, taken 28 days after the second AZD1222 dose. These receptors were obtained from an adult who received the AZD1222 COVID-19 vaccine.

V gene TRBV11-2 combines with J gene TRBJ1-1; D possibly corresponds to TRBD1 (5 bases). Germline V gene sequence: CDR1 SGHAT, CDR2 FQNNGV. V was shortened by 2 bases and J by 3 bases, with 19 bases between the two germline ends. The CDR3 spans 17 residues. CDR3 DNA: TGTGCCAGCAGCTTACTCATCCAAAGACAGCGACACACTGAAGCTTTCTTT. It translates to CASSLLIQRQRHTEAFF.

This clone was recorded only once. This chain connects TRBV4-2 to TRBJ2-7; weak D call: TRBD2 (7 bases). The CDR3 covers 16 residues. Between the trimmed V and J ends, which lost 0 bases and 5 bases, there was a span of 17 bases. CDR1 is LGHNA and CDR2 is YNFKEQ in the germline V gene. CDR3 nucleotides: TGTGCCAGCAGCCAAGAAGGGGGAGGGGCGCCGGACGAGCAGTACTTC. As protein: CASSQEGGGAPDEQYF.

The V call is TRBV25-1, the J call TRBJ2-3, with 7 positions matching TRBD2. The V gene end was trimmed by 1 base and the J gene end by 0 bases; junction bases not matched to a gene: 4. This CDR3 has 16 amino acids. The germline V gene encodes CDR1 MGHDK and CDR2 SYGVNS. For the CDR3, the DNA is TGTGCCAGCAGTGAATCCCAGCGGGGAAGCACAGATACGCAGTATTTT. Its protein product is CASSESQRGSTDTQYF.

This clone was picked up a small number of times. An end of the junction differs from the germline gene, which may be a read error. The chain combines TRBV4-1 with TRBJ2-1, with 7 nucleotides matching TRBD2. This CDR3 has 15 residues. The germline V gene encodes CDR1 MGHRA and CDR2 YSYEKL. CDR3 coding DNA: TGCGCCAGCAACCAAGCGGGAAGCTCCTACAATGAGCAGTTCTTC. Protein product: CASNQAGSSYNEQFF.

The gene calls are TRBV4-1 and TRBJ1-2, with TRBD1 matching 8 bases. This CDR3 comprises 16 residues. J lost 4 bases, V lost 8 bases, and 15 bases had no gene match. Germline values: CDR1 MGHRA, CDR2 YSYEKL. CDR3 DNA sequence: TGCGCCAGCGGCCGACCGCGCGGGACAGGAGGCTATGGCTACACCTTC. Protein product: CASGRPRGTGGYGYTF.

The table lists this clone with a count of one. The CDR3 bases are TGTGCCAGCAGTTACGCAGGGGGCTACGGCTACACCTTC. This codes for CASSYAGGYGYTF. This chain connects TRBV6-5 to TRBJ1-2; 8 bases are a match to TRBD1. J was trimmed by 8 bases and V by 2 bases; bases with no gene match: 4. There are 13 residues in the CDR3. Germline lookup yields CDR1 MNHEY and CDR2 SVGAGI.

The genes are TRBV10-3 and TRBJ2-2; TRBD1 might be the D (6 bases). Germline CDR1 and CDR2: ENHRY and SYGVKD. The CDR3 covers 11 residues. V was cut by 10 bases and J by 13 bases, with 16 bases left in between. The CDR3 DNA is TGTGCCACCAGACAGGCATGGTTGCTGTTTTTT. Translating gives CATRQAWLLFF.

V gene TRBV29-1 combines with J gene TRBJ2-6; 7 bases match TRBD1. Germline values: CDR1 SQVTM, CDR2 ANQGSEA. This CDR3 has 16 residues. J lost 0 bases, V lost 6 bases, and 8 bases had no gene match. CDR3 sequence reads: CSVQGERSSGANVLTF. The CDR3 DNA sequence: TGCAGCGTGCAGGGGGAAAGGAGCTCTGGGGCCAACGTCCTGACTTTC.

The genes are TRBV7-8 and TRBJ1-5; TRBD1 aligns across 7 bases. The V gene's germline CDR1 is SGHVS and CDR2 FQNEAQ. The CDR3 totals 15 residues. Losses at the gene ends were 0 bases for V and 4 bases for J; bases not matched to a gene: 3. The CDR3 loop reads CASSLADRVNQPQHF. CDR3 bases: TGTGCCAGCAGCTTAGCAGACAGGGTTAATCAGCCCCAGCATTTT.

The chain joins TRBV28 to TRBJ1-1; 9 bases match TRBD1. The CDR3 consists of 14 residues. V gave up 3 bases and J gave up 7 bases; unmatched junction bases: 6. The V gene's germline CDR1 is MDHEN and CDR2 SYDVKM. The CDR3 DNA is TGTGCCAGCAGTTTGGGGACAGGGTTGATTGAAGCTTTCTTT. It encodes CASSLGTGLIEAFF.

The rearrangement links TRBV5-1 to TRBJ2-7; 9 positions match TRBD1. Losses at the gene ends were 4 bases for V and 0 bases for J; bases not matched to a gene: 8. Per the germline V gene, CDR1 is SGHRS and CDR2 is YFSETQ. The CDR3 is made up of 16 amino acids. CDR3 residues: CASSRRLTGGSYEQYF. In nucleotides, the CDR3 is TGCGCCAGCAGCCGGCGACTGACAGGGGGCTCCTACGAGCAGTACTTC.

This clone showed up just once. The CDR3 spells CASTAGQGDSYEQYF. The CDR3 nucleotides are TGTGCCAGCACTGCGGGACAGGGGGACTCCTACGAGCAGTACTTC. This rearrangement joins TRBV2 to TRBJ2-7, with TRBD1 matching 11 bases. Germline CDR1 SNHLY, CDR2 FYNNEI. The ends lost 7 bases at V and 0 bases at J; junction bases unmatched: 5. The CDR3 runs 15 residues.

This clone was seen a few times. The chain carries TRBV9 and TRBJ2-1; D remains unclear. Trimming took 0 bases from V and 8 from J, leaving 6 bases between them. The CDR3 length is 12 residues. The germline CDR1 and CDR2 sequences are SGDLS and YYNGEE. CDR3 protein: CASSVEMDEQFF. As DNA, the CDR3 is TGTGCCAGCAGCGTAGAGATGGATGAGCAGTTCTTC. Using reference TRBV9 and TRBJ2-1 for the parts outside the CDR3, the full variable domain is DSGVTQTPKHLITATGQRVTLRCSPRSGDLSVYWYQQSLDQGLQFLIQYYNGEERAKGNILERFSAQQFPDLHSELNLSSLELGDSALYFCASSVEMDEQFFGPGTRLTVL.

This rearrangement joins TRBV21-1 to TRBJ2-1; the D call of TRBD2 is as the table states it, not checked on the DNA. TRBV21-1 is designated a pseudogene. There are 20 residues in the CDR3. The CDR3 protein is CASSKASRASGEGSHNEQFF. CDR3 DNA: TGTGCCAGCAGCAAAGCCTCGCGGGCTAGCGGGGAGGGTAGTCACAATGAGCAGTTCTTC.

This CDR3 is CASRSTGVDTEAFF. For the CDR3, the DNA is TGTGCCAGCAGGTCGACAGGAGTAGACACTGAAGCTTTCTTT. The chain joins TRBV27 to TRBJ1-1; TRBD1 is a possible D gene (6 bases). Germline CDR1 MNHEY, CDR2 SMNVEV (reference sequence). V was cut by 6 bases and J by 3 bases, with 14 bases left in between. The CDR3 length is 14 residues.

The rearrangement uses TRBV4-1 and TRBJ2-1; D call uncertain. CDR1 is MGHRA and CDR2 is YSYEKL in the germline V gene. The V gene lost 0 bases and the J gene lost 8 bases, with 8 bases spanning the gap. The CDR3 totals 13 residues. The CDR3 region has the DNA TGCGCCAGCAGCCAAGAAGCTTGGGATGAGCAGTTCTTC. The encoded protein is CASSQEAWDEQFF.

The chain is built from TRBV24-1 and TRBJ2-3, with a tentative D call TRBD2 (5 bases). Germline V CDR1 and CDR2: KGHDR, SFDVKD. The CDR3 is made up of 16 amino acids. The V gene lost 2 bases and the J gene lost 1 base, with 12 bases spanning the gap. The CDR3 bases are TGTGCCACCAGTGATTCCCCTGCGCGGGGCACAGATACGCAGTATTTT. It translates to CATSDSPARGTDTQYF.

The rearrangement joins TRBV6-6 to TRBJ1-2, with D possibly matching TRBD1 (6 bases). The CDR3 covers 15 residues. Germline loops: CDR1 MNHNY, CDR2 SVGAGI (reference sequence). V was pared by 8 bases and J by 2 bases, with 18 bases between. This chain's CDR3 is CASQSGARSNYGYTF. The CDR3 nucleotides are TGTGCCAGCCAGTCGGGGGCGCGGAGCAACTATGGCTACACCTTC.

The J gene is TRBJ1-5, the V gene TRBV10-3, with D possibly being TRBD1 (5 bases). The CDR3 has 10 amino acids. V was cut by 10 bases and J by 6 bases, with 7 bases left in between. Germline CDR1 reads ENHRY; CDR2 reads SYGVKD. CDR3 bases: TGTGCCAACGACAGTCAGCCCCAGCATTTT. Translating it yields CANDSQPQHF.

The chain has TRBV7-3 and TRBJ1-2, with D possibly being TRBD1 (5 bases). CDR1 and CDR2 from the germline V gene are SGHTA and FQGTGA. The germline V and J ends were trimmed by 4 bases and 2 bases, with 23 bases remaining between them. There are 18 residues in the CDR3. Here the CDR3 reads CASSSGPGKTGPNYGYTF. DNA of the CDR3: TGTGCCAGCAGCTCCGGTCCGGGCAAGACGGGACCGAACTATGGCTACACCTTC.

This sequence joins TRBV7-8 and TRBJ2-7; 7 nucleotides match TRBD1. In germline, CDR1 is SGHVS, CDR2 FQNEAQ. V lost 5 bases and J lost 3; bases outside the gene matches: 4. This CDR3 contains 13 residues. The CDR3 sequence is CASSVRDSYEQYF. The DNA for the CDR3 is TGTGCCAGCAGCGTCCGGGACAGCTACGAGCAGTACTTC.

The CDR3 protein is CASSPRPGTRTLVGYTF. The DNA of the CDR3 is TGTGCCAGTAGTCCCCGACCCGGGACAAGGACATTGGTTGGCTACACCTTC. The J gene is TRBJ1-2, the V gene TRBV19; TRBD1 might be the D (6 bases). Trimming stripped 5 bases from V and 7 bases from J, with 26 bases between. The CDR3 spans 17 residues. From germline, CDR1 is LNHDA and CDR2 SQIVND (reference sequence).

The rearrangement uses TRBV2 and TRBJ2-1; perhaps TRBD2 as D (6 bases). In germline, CDR1 is SNHLY, CDR2 FYNNEI. V lost 1 base to trimming and J lost 1 base, with 11 bases between them. The CDR3 extends over 16 amino acids. The CDR3 nucleotides read TGTGCCAGCAGTGAAGTACTGGGAGGATCCTACAATGAGCAGTTCTTC. Its translation is CASSEVLGGSYNEQFF.

The genes are TRBV25-1 and TRBJ2-5; 14 nucleotides line up with TRBD2. The CDR3 runs 14 residues. V was pared by 8 bases and J by 5 bases, with 4 bases of the junction left unmatched. Germline V lookup: CDR1 MGHDK, CDR2 SYGVNS. This CDR3 is CASSRTSGRETQYF. The CDR3 DNA reads as TGTGCCAGCTCCCGGACTAGCGGGAGGGAGACCCAGTACTTC.